What follows describes a single T cell receptor beta chain. It has no known antigen specificity. Per-nucleotide qualities are absent, and no much larger clonotype sits a single base away. The germline V gene yields KGHSH for CDR1 and LQKENI for CDR2. V sheds 5 bases and J sheds 7 bases, leaving 14 bases between their ends. The CDR3 covers 13 residues, taking in both the cysteine and the phenylalanine. CDR3 DNA only is kept here, 39 bases in frame from base 1. Each collaborating institution followed its own protocols to collect whole blood in K2EDTA tubes. For TCRbeta analysis, collaborators shipped samples as frozen whole blood, isolated PBMCs, or DNA extracted from either of those sample types. The data were obtained in a study of blood T cell repertoires in COVID-19 (dated by TCRdb to 2018 to 2020). At the level of the whole study: Samples from collaborators originated in the United States, Italy and Spain and spanned both the acute and convalescent phases of COVID-19. The prospective study material was composed of cDNA or gDNA derived from T cells, B-cell-depleted T cells, or PBMCs. Subjects who had been exposed to COVID-19, were actively infected with it, or had recovered from it provided the deeply sampled blood TCRbeta repertoires that made up the dataset. The repertoires were released in a freely available public database meant as a resource for research on the immune response to SARS-CoV-2. Samples were obtained from the ongoing ImmuneRACE study (first 160 participants) and from about 1,300 subjects provided by 6 global collaborators. The sample metadata nearly always contained a de-identified subject ID, COVID-19 status, age in years and sex. HLA class I and class II types, where available, came from metadata supplied by the sample provider rather than from assay-based typing. Beyond this particular receptor, the publication reports: The amount of clinical and demographic metadata varied by source and participant and was provided uncurated.

TCRbeta CDR3 regions were amplified from genomic DNA using the immunoSEQ Assay, a bias-controlled multiplex PCR. On the authors' methods: The number of nucleated cells in each sample was estimated by amplification of reference gene primers within the assay. To quantify the absolute abundance of each unique TCRbeta CDR3 rearrangement, sequence reads were collapsed and filtered. For each sample, productive Simpson clonality was calculated by taking the square root of Simpson's diversity index across productive rearrangements. The clones in this table, taken by TCRdb from immuneACCESS, are in-frame only. Not every clone is retained; where verified, under half of the shortfall comes from an unresolved V gene, and the cause of the rest is unknown. The DNA was the basis for D and trimming; V, J and clone size are from that table. The sample has some 400,000 clones on record, 85% to 90% of them singletons. The ten largest clones represent about 2.9% of the sample.

The sequence is built from TRBV18 and TRBJ1-1, with TRBD1 tentatively as D gene (6 bases match). The sequence was collected from a human donor in a cohort sampled during active COVID-19. Sequenced sample: peripheral blood. The nucleotide sequence is given as TGTGCCAGCTCAACCAGGGGATTCAGTGAAGCTTTCTTT. This yields the protein CASSTRGFSEAFF. Beyond the CDR3, the reference TRBV18 and TRBJ1-1 genes provide the residues; the full variable domain reads: NAGVMQNPRHLVRRRGQEARLRCSPMKGHSHVYWYRQLPEEGLKFMVYLQKENIIDESGMPKERFSAEFPKEGPSILRIQQVVRGDSAAYFCASSTRGFSEAFFGQGTRLTVV.